The present TCR beta chain was sequenced within a study of T cells in Graves' hyperthyroidism and ophthalmopathy. RNA transcripts served as the template for amplifying TCR beta CDR3 regions. In the first-round RT-PCR of the TCR CDR3, the HTBI primer set was used. TCRdb re-called the multiplex PCR reads with MiXCR, one entry per CDR3 protein. There are hundreds of thousands of distinct CDR3 sequences in the sample; roughly a third occur only once, and around a third lies in the top ten. Sequencing used blood. The receptor comes from a woman in her forties with Graves' hyperthyroidism.

The CDR3 sequence is CASSFQGYNEQFF. The CDR3 nucleotides read TGCGCCAGCAGTTTTCAGGGGTACAATGAGCAGTTCTTC. The rearrangement links TRBV10-2 to TRBJ2-1, with a weak D call TRBD1 (6 bases). Trimming stripped 5 bases from V and 4 bases from J, with 9 bases between. This CDR3 has 13 residues. Germline assignment: CDR1 WSHSY and CDR2 SAAADI.